Below are 8 T cell receptor beta chains sequenced from a single sample in a study of lymphopenia after photon versus proton radiotherapy. Repertoires were generated with immunoSEQ multiplex PCR, while TCRdb's copy carries only in-frame clones and drops some. The sample lists around 16,000 clones, 75% to 90% occurring once. The sample was peripheral blood, taken from a patient treated with proton-based radiotherapy. The source is a woman aged 60-75 years with cholangiocarcinoma. Some clones in this sample may be carry-over from other donors' samples.

The rearrangement links TRBV7-2 to TRBJ1-2; D is uncertain. The CDR3 covers 12 residues. Germline values: CDR1 SGHTA, CDR2 FQGNSA. V was cut by 3 bases and J by 7 bases, with 9 bases left in between. In nucleotides, the CDR3 is TGTGCCAGCAGCTTCGAAACCTCTGGCTACACCTTC. The encoded protein is CASSFETSGYTF.

This clone was recorded once. The chain is built from TRBV18 and TRBJ2-1, with 9 bases aligning to TRBD2. Germline V gene lookup returns CDR1 KGHSH and CDR2 LQKENI. The CDR3 sequence is 15 residues long. With V trimmed by 2 bases and J by 7 bases, 6 bases remained unmatched. The CDR3 coding sequence is TGTGCCAGCTCACCAAGGAGGCGGGAGGGAAATGAGCAGTTCTTC. Translating gives CASSPRRREGNEQFF. The entire variable domain, with the rest obtained from reference TRBV18 and TRBJ2-1, is as follows: NAGVMQNPRHLVRRRGQEARLRCSPMKGHSHVYWYRQLPEEGLKFMVYLQKENIIDESGMPKERFSAEFPKEGPSILRIQQVVRGDSAAYFCASSPRRREGNEQFFGPGTRLTVL.

The chain recombines TRBV2 with TRBJ1-3; D is possibly TRBD1 (5 bases). Germline CDR1 SNHLY, CDR2 FYNNEI. V lost 1 base and J lost 0, with 16 bases in between. The CDR3 consists of 18 residues. CDR3 DNA sequence: TGTGCCAGCAGTGAAGGCCCCCCACAGGACCTCTCTGGAAACACCATATATTTT. Its protein product is CASSEGPPQDLSGNTIYF.

The V gene is TRBV6-1, the J gene TRBJ1-2; D is possibly TRBD1 (5 bases). Trimming cost V 1 base and J 8 bases, with 14 bases left between them. The CDR3 loop spans 14 amino acids. Germline CDR1 and CDR2: MNHNS and SASEGT. The CDR3: CASSEGNGAGGYTF. In DNA form, the CDR3 reads TGTGCCAGCAGTGAAGGGAATGGGGCAGGCGGCTACACCTTC.

The V and J genes are TRBV10-1 and TRBJ2-5; 8 bases match TRBD2. V lost 0 bases, J lost 5 bases, and 11 bases stayed unmatched. From germline, CDR1 is WNHNN and CDR2 SYGVQD (reference sequence). The CDR3 sequence is 17 residues long. The CDR3 here is CASSESSTSGGLETQYF. The CDR3 DNA reads TGCGCCAGCAGTGAGTCGAGTACTAGCGGAGGTCTGGAGACCCAGTACTTC.

V gene TRBV2 combines with J gene TRBJ1-3; 8 bases are shared with TRBD1. This CDR3 spans 18 amino acids. The J segment lost 0 bases and the V segment lost 7 bases, leaving 14 bases of the junction unmatched. Germline loops: CDR1 SNHLY, CDR2 FYNNEI. The CDR3 spells CASTADRATPYSGNTIYF. DNA for the CDR3: TGTGCCAGCACGGCGGACAGGGCTACACCCTACTCTGGAAACACCATATATTTT.

This clone was counted a few times. The chain joins TRBV2 to TRBJ2-1, with 11 positions matching TRBD2. The J segment lost 8 bases and the V segment lost 9 bases, leaving 6 bases of the junction unmatched. The CDR3 runs to 13 residues. The germline CDR1 and CDR2 sequences are SNHLY and FYNNEI. The CDR3 DNA is TGTGCCAGTATAGCGGGGGGGCCCTATGAGCAGTTCTTC. Its translation is CASIAGGPYEQFF.

The chain combines TRBV15 with TRBJ1-5, with a weak D call TRBD1 (6 bases). CDR3 length: 17 amino acids. V lost 6 bases, J lost 5 bases, and 23 bases lay in between. Germline values: CDR1 LNHNV, CDR2 YYDKDF (reference sequence). In DNA, the CDR3 is TGTGCCACCAGGGGCCCTCCAAATGGACAGCTAGATCAGCCCCAGCATTTT. Amino acids: CATRGPPNGQLDQPQHF. Using reference TRBV15 and TRBJ1-5 for the parts outside the CDR3, the full variable domain is DAMVIQNPRYQVTQFGKPVTLSCSQTLNHNVMYWYQQKSSQAPKLLFHYYDKDFNNEADTPDNFQSRRPNTSFCFLDIRSPGLGDTAMYLCATRGPPNGQLDQPQHFGDGTRLSIL.